One T cell receptor beta chain is described in this entry. Germline V CDR1 and CDR2: SEHNR, FQNEAQ (reference sequence). V shed 7 bases and J shed 1 base, with 10 bases lying between them. The CDR3 length is 13 residues. These data come from a study of blood T cell repertoires in COVID-19. Study-wide context: The United States, Italy and Spain provided the acute and convalescent COVID-19 samples.

This table comes from immunoSEQ multiplex PCR, and its TCRdb copy is limited to in-frame clones, with some not included. The table records about 390,000 clones, around nine tenths of them present only once. The material sequenced was PBMCs or T cells enriched from blood (not recorded which). The V gene is TRBV7-9, the J gene TRBJ1-1, with a tentative D call TRBD1 (5 bases). This receptor was identified in a woman aged 50 to 60 who had recovered from COVID-19. CDR3 sequence (DNA): TGTGCCAGCAAGGTTGGACAGAACACTGAAGCTTTCTTT. It specifies CASKVGQNTEAFF.